This passage covers 10 T cell receptor beta chains from one sample sequenced in a study of shared clonotypes between healthy human individuals. Method: immunoSEQ multiplex PCR; TCRdb's copy keeps in-frame clones and lacks some. The sample lists around 430,000 clones, around 75% occurring once. The material sequenced was PBMCs. The source of these receptors is a woman in her thirties or forties in good health. Some clones in this sample may be carry-over from other donors' samples.

This clone came up a few times. The gene calls are TRBV29-1 and TRBJ2-5; D is unresolved. The CDR3 spans 11 residues. The germline gives CDR1 SQVTM, CDR2 ANQGSEA. The V gene lost 4 bases and the J gene lost 4 bases, with 7 bases spanning the gap. The DNA for the CDR3 is TGCAGCGTTGGAGGAACAGAGACCCAGTACTTC. The encoded protein is CSVGGTETQYF.

At least ten counts were recorded for this clone. The chain uses TRBV6-1 and TRBJ2-5; TRBD1 matches at 10 bases. The V gene's germline CDR1 is MNHNS and CDR2 SASEGT. V was clipped by 5 bases and J by 2 bases; unmatched bases: 2. The CDR3 contains 14 residues. CDR3 protein: CASSWDRGQETQYF. The CDR3 nucleotides read TGTGCCAGCAGTTGGGACAGGGGACAAGAGACCCAGTACTTC.

CDR3 sequence reads: CASSARNYGYTF. In DNA, the CDR3 is TGTGCCAGCAGTGCTAGAAACTATGGCTACACCTTC. V and J are TRBV28 and TRBJ1-2, with D unresolved. This CDR3 is 12 amino acids long. V lost 5 bases and J 2 bases, leaving 6 bases between the germline ends. The germline gives CDR1 MDHEN, CDR2 SYDVKM.

This clone has only one observation. This chain connects TRBV29-1 to TRBJ2-7; 7 nucleotides match TRBD1. This CDR3 contains 12 residues. The germline gives CDR1 SQVTM, CDR2 ANQGSEA. The V gene end was trimmed by 4 bases and the J gene end by 4 bases; junction bases not matched to a gene: 4. The CDR3 loop is CSVGQGVYEQYF. CDR3 nucleotide sequence: TGCAGCGTTGGACAGGGTGTTTACGAGCAGTACTTC.

The sample holds many counts of this clone. The genes are TRBV28 and TRBJ2-1, with unresolved D. Germline CDR1 MDHEN, CDR2 SYDVKM. CDR3 size: 15 residues. Trimming took off 4 bases at V and 0 bases at J, with 10 bases between the two ends. CDR3 sequence (DNA): TGTGCCAGCAGTTACGGCCTTAGCTCCTACAATGAGCAGTTCTTC. It is translated as CASSYGLSSYNEQFF.

CDR3 residues: CASSPDSRTGEAFF. For the CDR3, the DNA is TGTGCCAGCTCACCAGACAGCCGAACAGGTGAAGCTTTCTTT. This sequence joins TRBV18 and TRBJ1-1; perhaps TRBD1 as D (5 bases). CDR3 length: 14 residues. The germline V and J ends were trimmed by 2 bases and 7 bases, with 14 bases remaining between them. Germline V gene lookup returns CDR1 KGHSH and CDR2 LQKENI. The variable domain in full, completed from reference TRBV18 and TRBJ1-1, reads NAGVMQNPRHLVRRRGQEARLRCSPMKGHSHVYWYRQLPEEGLKFMVYLQKENIIDESGMPKERFSAEFPKEGPSILRIQQVVRGDSAAYFCASSPDSRTGEAFFGQGTRLTVV.

J is TRBJ2-5 and V is TRBV23-1; 8 nucleotides line up with TRBD1. TRBV23-1 is an ORF, with its function uncertain. V lost 8 bases and J lost 2; bases outside the gene matches: 13. The CDR3 runs 16 residues. The CDR3 here is CASGFNGTGKQETQYF. For the CDR3, the DNA is TGCGCCAGCGGGTTTAACGGGACAGGTAAGCAAGAGACCCAGTACTTC.

This clone appeared once. The gene calls are TRBV19 and TRBJ2-7, with 11 bases aligning to TRBD2. The V gene end was trimmed by 6 bases and the J gene end by 2 bases; junction bases not matched to a gene: 9. CDR1 and CDR2 from the germline V gene are LNHDA and SQIVND (reference sequence). CDR3 length: 16 residues. CDR3 protein: CASSLLTSGRTYEQYF. CDR3 in DNA: TGTGCCAGTAGCCTCCTCACTAGCGGGAGAACCTACGAGCAGTACTTC.

The chain employs TRBV21-1 and TRBJ1-2. TRBV21-1 is termed a pseudogene. The CDR3 totals 13 residues. As DNA, the CDR3 is TGTGCCAGCAGCAAAGCGCCGGGGGATGGCTACACCTTC. Protein sequence: CASSKAPGDGYTF.

The chain couples TRBV27 to TRBJ2-1; 15 bases match TRBD2. With 6 bases clipped from V and 10 bases from J, the junction kept 4 bases outside the gene matches. Looked up from germline, CDR1 is MNHEY and CDR2 is SMNVEV (reference sequence). The CDR3 has 14 residues. The CDR3 loop reads CASRGLAGGTEQFF. In nucleotides, the CDR3 is TGTGCCAGCAGAGGACTAGCGGGAGGGACGGAGCAGTTCTTC.